The next 4 T cell receptor beta chains were all read from a single sample in a study of cytomegalovirus exposure and HLA in healthy donors. Primers for the PCR totalled 60 Vbeta and 13 Jbeta. Only in-frame clones appear in the TCRdb table, and some are missing; sequencing was by immunoSEQ multiplex PCR. The data contain about 120,000 clones, 80% to 85% of them singletons. Source material: PBMCs. Receptors originate from a woman aged 60 to 75 in good health and CMV-seropositive.

As DNA, the CDR3 is TGCGCCAGCAGCTTGTCAGCGGGAGGGGGTACCGGGGAGCTGTTTTTT. Amino acids: CASSLSAGGGTGELFF. The genes are TRBV5-1 and TRBJ2-2; 10 bases are shared with TRBD2. The V gene's germline CDR1 is SGHRS and CDR2 YFSETQ. The junction had 5 bases not matched to a gene; V was cut back by 1 base and J by 5 bases. The CDR3 runs 16 residues.

The chain recombines TRBV28 with TRBJ2-2; 8 nucleotides align to TRBD2. CDR3 length: 20 amino acids. V shed 4 bases, J shed 2 bases, and the junction held 18 bases outside the gene matches. The V gene's germline CDR1 is MDHEN and CDR2 SYDVKM. CDR3 amino acids: CASSSWISPHSGTNTGELFF. CDR3 nucleotides: TGTGCCAGCAGTTCCTGGATCTCCCCCCATAGCGGGACCAACACCGGGGAGCTGTTTTTT. Full variable domain (missing parts from reference TRBV28 and TRBJ2-2): DVKVTQSSRYLVKRTGEKVFLECVQDMDHENMFWYRQDPGLGLRLIYFSYDVKMKEKGDIPEGYSVSREKKERFSLILESASTNQTSMYLCASSSWISPHSGTNTGELFFGEGSRLTVL.

The V and J genes are TRBV5-6 and TRBJ2-3; a possible D gene is TRBD2 (7 bases). From germline, CDR1 is SGHDT and CDR2 YYEEEE. The CDR3 loop spans 13 amino acids. Trimming removed 4 bases from V and 6 bases from J, with 12 bases in between. CDR3 nucleotides: TGTGCCAGCAGCCGGAGGGGGGGGGATACGCAGTATTTT. Translating it yields CASSRRGGDTQYF.

This clone was counted a single time. The CDR3 coding sequence is TGTGCCAGCTCACCGGACAGGGATCAGCCCCAGCATTTT. Its translation is CASSPDRDQPQHF. The V call is TRBV18, the J call TRBJ1-5; 8 bases line up with TRBD1. The V segment lost 3 bases and the J segment 5 bases; nucleotides outside the gene matches: 0. The germline V gene has CDR1 KGHSH and CDR2 LQKENI. The CDR3 totals 13 residues.